This T cell receptor (beta chain) originates from a study of PD-1 blockade in classical Hodgkin lymphoma. A few counts support this clone. Clones were sequenced by immunoSEQ multiplex PCR, and TCRdb holds only the in-frame ones, with some missing. The data show nearly 20,000 clones, approximately 80% seen once. Time point defined: cycle 4 day 1 (C4D1), after 5 to 7 weeks of nivolumab. Relapses following autologous stem cell transplantation were seen in all patients, with brentuximab vedotin exposure varying. With 8 bases removed from V and 2 bases from J, the gap between germline ends came to 18 bases. Germline CDR1 reads LNHNV; CDR2 reads YYDKDF (reference sequence). The CDR3 has 15 amino acids.

This rearrangement joins TRBV15 to TRBJ1-1; D remains ambiguous. The sequenced sample was peripheral blood mononuclear cells (PBMCs), obtained before the fourth cycle of nivolumab. The clonotype was recovered from a human donor with classical Hodgkin lymphoma. CDR3 residues: CATAGGSRTNTEAFF. The CDR3, as DNA: TGTGCCACCGCGGGCGGCAGCCGAACTAACACTGAAGCTTTCTTT.